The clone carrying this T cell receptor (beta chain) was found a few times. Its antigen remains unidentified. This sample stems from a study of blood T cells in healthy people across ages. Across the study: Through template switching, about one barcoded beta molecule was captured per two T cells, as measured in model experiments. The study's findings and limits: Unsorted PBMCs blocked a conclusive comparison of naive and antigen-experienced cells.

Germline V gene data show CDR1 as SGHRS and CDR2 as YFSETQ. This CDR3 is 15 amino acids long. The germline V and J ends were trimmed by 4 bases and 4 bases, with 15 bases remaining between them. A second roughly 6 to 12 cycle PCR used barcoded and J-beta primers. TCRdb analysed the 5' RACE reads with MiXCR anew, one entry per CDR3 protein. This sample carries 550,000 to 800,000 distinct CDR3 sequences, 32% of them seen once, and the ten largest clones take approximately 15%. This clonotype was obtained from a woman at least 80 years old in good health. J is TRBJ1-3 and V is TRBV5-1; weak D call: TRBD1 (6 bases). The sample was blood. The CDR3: CASSPGGGFGNTIYF. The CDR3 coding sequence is TGCGCCAGCAGCCCCGGTGGGGGCTTCGGAAACACCATATATTTT.